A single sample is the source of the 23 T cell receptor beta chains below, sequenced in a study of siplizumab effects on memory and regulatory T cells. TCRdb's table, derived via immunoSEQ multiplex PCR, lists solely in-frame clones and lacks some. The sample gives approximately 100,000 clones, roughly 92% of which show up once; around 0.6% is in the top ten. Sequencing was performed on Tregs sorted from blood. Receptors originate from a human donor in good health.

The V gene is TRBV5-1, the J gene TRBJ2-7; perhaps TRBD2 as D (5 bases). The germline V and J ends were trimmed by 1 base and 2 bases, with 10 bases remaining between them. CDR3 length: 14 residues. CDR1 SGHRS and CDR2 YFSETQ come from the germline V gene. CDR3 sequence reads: CASSLLVGAYEQYF. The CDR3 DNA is TGCGCCAGCAGCTTGTTGGTGGGAGCCTACGAGCAGTACTTC.

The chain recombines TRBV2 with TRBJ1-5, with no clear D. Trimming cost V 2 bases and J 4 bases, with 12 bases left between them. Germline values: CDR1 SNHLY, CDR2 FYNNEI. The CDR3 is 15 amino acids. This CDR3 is CASSERFKANQPQHF. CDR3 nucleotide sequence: TGTGCCAGCAGTGAACGGTTTAAGGCAAATCAGCCCCAGCATTTT.

The CDR3 sequence is CASSLGVTRRYYEQYF. The CDR3 coding sequence is TGTGCCAGCAGCTTGGGGGTGACTCGGCGTTACTACGAGCAGTACTTC. The chain carries TRBV5-6 and TRBJ2-7; D is undetermined. Germline CDR1 SGHDT, CDR2 YYEEEE. The germline V and J ends were trimmed by 0 bases and 3 bases, with 16 bases remaining between them. This CDR3 spans 16 amino acids.

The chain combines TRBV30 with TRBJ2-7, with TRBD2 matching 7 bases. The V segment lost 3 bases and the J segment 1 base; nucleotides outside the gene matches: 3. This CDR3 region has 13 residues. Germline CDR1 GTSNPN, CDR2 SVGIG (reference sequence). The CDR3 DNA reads TGTGCCTGGAGAAAGGGAGGGTCCTACGAGCAGTACTTC. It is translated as CAWRKGGSYEQYF.

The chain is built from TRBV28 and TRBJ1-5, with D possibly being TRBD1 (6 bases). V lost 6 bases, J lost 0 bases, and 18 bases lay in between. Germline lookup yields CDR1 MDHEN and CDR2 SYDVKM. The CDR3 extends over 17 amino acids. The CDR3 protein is CASSLLGRGYSNQPQHF. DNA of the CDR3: TGTGCCAGCAGCCTCTTGGGGAGGGGGTATAGCAATCAGCCCCAGCATTTT.

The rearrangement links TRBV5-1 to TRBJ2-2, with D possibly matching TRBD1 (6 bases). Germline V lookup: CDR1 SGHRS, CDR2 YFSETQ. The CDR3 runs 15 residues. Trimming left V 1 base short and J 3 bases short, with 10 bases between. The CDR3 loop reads CASSLSGGDTGELFF. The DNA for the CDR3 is TGCGCCAGCAGCTTGAGTGGGGGCGACACCGGGGAGCTGTTTTTT.

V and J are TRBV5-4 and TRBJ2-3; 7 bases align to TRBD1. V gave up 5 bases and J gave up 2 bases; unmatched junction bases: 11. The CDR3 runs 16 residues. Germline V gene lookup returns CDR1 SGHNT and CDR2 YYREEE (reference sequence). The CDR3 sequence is CASRPVPQGDTDTQYF. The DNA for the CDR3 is TGTGCCAGCAGGCCGGTGCCGCAGGGGGACACAGATACGCAGTATTTT.

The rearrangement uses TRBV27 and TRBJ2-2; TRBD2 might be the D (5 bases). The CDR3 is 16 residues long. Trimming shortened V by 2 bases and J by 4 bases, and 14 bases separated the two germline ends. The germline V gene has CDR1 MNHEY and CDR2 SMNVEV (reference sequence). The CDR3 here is CASSLGVVRGTGELFF. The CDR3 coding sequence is TGTGCCAGCAGTTTAGGGGTCGTCCGGGGCACCGGGGAGCTGTTTTTT.

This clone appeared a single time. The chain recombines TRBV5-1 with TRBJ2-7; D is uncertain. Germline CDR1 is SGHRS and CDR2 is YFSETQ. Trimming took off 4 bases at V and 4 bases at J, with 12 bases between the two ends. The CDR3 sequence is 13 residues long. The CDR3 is CASSRPSAYEQYF. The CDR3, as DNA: TGCGCCAGCAGCAGGCCTTCGGCTTACGAGCAGTACTTC. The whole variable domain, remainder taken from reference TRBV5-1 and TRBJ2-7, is KAGVTQTPRYLIKTRGQQVTLSCSPISGHRSVSWYQQTPGQGLQFLFEYFSETQRNKGNFPGRFSGRQFSNSRSEMNVSTLELGDSALYLCASSRPSAYEQYFGPGTRLTVT.

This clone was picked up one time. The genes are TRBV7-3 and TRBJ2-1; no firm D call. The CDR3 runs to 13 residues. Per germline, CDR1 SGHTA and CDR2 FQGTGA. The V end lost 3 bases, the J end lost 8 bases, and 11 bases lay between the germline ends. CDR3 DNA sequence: TGTGCCAGCAGCTTTGGCAGAGAGTATGAGCAGTTCTTC. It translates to CASSFGREYEQFF.

CDR3 loop: CASSPNSGASTDTQYF. Written as DNA, the CDR3 is TGTGCCAGCAGTCCAAATAGCGGGGCAAGCACAGATACGCAGTATTTT. V is TRBV27 and J is TRBJ2-3; 8 bases align to TRBD2. Trimming took 5 bases from V and 0 from J; bases not matched to a gene: 7. The CDR3 spans 16 residues. Germline V gene lookup returns CDR1 MNHEY and CDR2 SMNVEV (reference sequence).

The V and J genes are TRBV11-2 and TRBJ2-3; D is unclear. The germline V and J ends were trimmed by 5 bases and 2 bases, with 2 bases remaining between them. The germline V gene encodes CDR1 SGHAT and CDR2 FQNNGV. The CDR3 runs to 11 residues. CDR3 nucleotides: TGTGCCAGCAGCAACACAGATACGCAGTATTTT. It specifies CASSNTDTQYF. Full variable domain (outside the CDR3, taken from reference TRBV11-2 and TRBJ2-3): EAGVAQSPRYKIIEKRQSVAFWCNPISGHATLYWYQQILGQGPKLLIQFQNNGVVDDSQLPKDRFSAERLKGVDSTLKIQPAKLEDSAVYLCASSNTDTQYFGPGTRLTVL.

The CDR3 DNA follows: TGTGCCAGCTCACCCAGGGGGGGTGACTATGGCTACACCTTC. The encoded protein is CASSPRGGDYGYTF. The rearrangement links TRBV18 to TRBJ1-2, with TRBD1 matching 7 bases. Germline lookup yields CDR1 KGHSH and CDR2 LQKENI. Unmatched junction bases numbered 4, after V lost 3 bases and J lost 3 bases. This CDR3 is built from 14 residues.

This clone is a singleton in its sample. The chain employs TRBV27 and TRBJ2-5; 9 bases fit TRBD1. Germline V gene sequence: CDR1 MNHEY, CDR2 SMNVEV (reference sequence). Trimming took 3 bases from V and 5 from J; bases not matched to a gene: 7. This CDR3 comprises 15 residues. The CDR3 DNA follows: TGTGCCAGCAGTTTCGGAGGGACAGGGAGGGAGACCCAGTACTTC. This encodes CASSFGGTGRETQYF.

DNA of the CDR3: TGTGCCAGCAGCTTCAGGACTAGCGGGAGTAACGAGCAGTACTTC. Encoded protein: CASSFRTSGSNEQYF. This chain connects TRBV5-6 to TRBJ2-7; TRBD2 aligns across 13 bases. Germline loops: CDR1 SGHDT, CDR2 YYEEEE. Unmatched junction bases numbered 4, after V lost 2 bases and J lost 5 bases. This CDR3 comprises 15 residues.

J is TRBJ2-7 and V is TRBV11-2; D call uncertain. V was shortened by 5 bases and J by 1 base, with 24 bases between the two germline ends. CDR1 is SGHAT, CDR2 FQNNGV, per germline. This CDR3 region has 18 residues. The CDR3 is CASSHEFSDRLPSYEQYF. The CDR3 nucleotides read TGTGCCAGCAGCCATGAGTTTTCCGATCGACTGCCTTCCTACGAGCAGTACTTC.

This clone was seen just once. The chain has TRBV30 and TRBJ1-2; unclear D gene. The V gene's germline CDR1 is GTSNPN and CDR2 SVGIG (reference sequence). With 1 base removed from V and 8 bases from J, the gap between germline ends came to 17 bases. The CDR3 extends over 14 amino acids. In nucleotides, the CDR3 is TGTGCCTGGAGTGGTGCCCTCCCGGCCAACGGCTACACCTTC. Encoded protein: CAWSGALPANGYTF. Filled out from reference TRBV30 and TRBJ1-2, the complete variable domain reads SQTIHQWPATLVQPVGSPLSLECTVEGTSNPNLYWYRQAAGRGLQLLFYSVGIGQISSEVPQNLSASRPQDRQFILSSKKLLLSDSGFYLCAWSGALPANGYTFGSGTRLTVV.

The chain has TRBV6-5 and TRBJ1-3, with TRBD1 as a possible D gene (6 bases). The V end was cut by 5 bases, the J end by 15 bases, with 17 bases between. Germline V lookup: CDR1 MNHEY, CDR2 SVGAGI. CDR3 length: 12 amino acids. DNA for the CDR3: TGTGCCAGCAGTACGGGGGGGCAATCTGGATATTTT. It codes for CASSTGGQSGYF.

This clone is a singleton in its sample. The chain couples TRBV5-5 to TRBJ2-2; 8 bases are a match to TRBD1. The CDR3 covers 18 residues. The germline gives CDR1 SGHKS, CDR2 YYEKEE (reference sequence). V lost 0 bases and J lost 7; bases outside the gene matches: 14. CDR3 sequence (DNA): TGTGCCAGCAGCTTGGTCAGTCGGGACAGGAGGTTGAACGGGGAGCTGTTTTTT. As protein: CASSLVSRDRRLNGELFF.

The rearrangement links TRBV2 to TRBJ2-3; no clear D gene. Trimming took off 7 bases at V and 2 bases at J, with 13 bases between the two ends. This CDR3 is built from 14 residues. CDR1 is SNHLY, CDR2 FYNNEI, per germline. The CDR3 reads CASKGGRPTDTQYF. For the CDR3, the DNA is TGTGCCAGCAAGGGTGGCCGACCCACAGATACGCAGTATTTT.

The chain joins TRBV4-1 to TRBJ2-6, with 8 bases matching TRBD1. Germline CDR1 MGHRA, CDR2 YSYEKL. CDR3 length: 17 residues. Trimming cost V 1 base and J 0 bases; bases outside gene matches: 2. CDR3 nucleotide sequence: TGCGCCAGCAGCCAAGGACAGGGGAGCTCTGGGGCCAACGTCCTGACTTTC. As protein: CASSQGQGSSGANVLTF.

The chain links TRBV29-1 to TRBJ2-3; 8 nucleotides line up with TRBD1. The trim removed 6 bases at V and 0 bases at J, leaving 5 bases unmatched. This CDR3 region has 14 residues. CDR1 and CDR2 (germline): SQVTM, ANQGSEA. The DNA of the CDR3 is TGCAGCGTGAGGGACAGGCCTAGCACAGATACGCAGTATTTT. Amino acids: CSVRDRPSTDTQYF.

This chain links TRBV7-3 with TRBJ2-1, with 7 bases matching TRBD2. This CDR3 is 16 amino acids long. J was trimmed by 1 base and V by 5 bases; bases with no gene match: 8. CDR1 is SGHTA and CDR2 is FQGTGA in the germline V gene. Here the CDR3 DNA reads TGTGCCAGCAGCCAAACCGGGACTATTTCCTACAATGAGCAGTTCTTC. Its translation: CASSQTGTISYNEQFF.